The T cell receptor (beta chain) described here comes from a study of sequential checkpoint blockade in melanoma. The CDR3 has 18 amino acids. Losses at the gene ends were 4 bases for V and 8 bases for J; bases not matched to a gene: 15. Germline-derived CDR1 and CDR2 are SNHLY and FYNNEI. The sample's treatment: randomized to nivolumab then ipilimumab (arm A) or the reverse (arm B). Patients had received no earlier DNA-damaging chemotherapy. Sorted cells were live CD3+CD8+, lacking CD19 and CD56, from PBMCs. Assay used: immunoSEQ multiplex PCR; TCRdb lists only in-frame clones, some missing. The repertoire holds fewer than 4,500 clones, with about three fifths as singletons.

This clonotype was obtained from a human donor with melanoma. The genes are TRBV2 and TRBJ2-1, with 12 bases aligning to TRBD2. The specimen was CD8+ T cells sorted from blood (inferred from file names), collected from a patient given nivolumab and ipilimumab in sequence. This CDR3 reads CASSGRASGGGGSDEQFF. CDR3 nucleotide sequence: TGTGCCAGCAGTGGTAGGGCTAGCGGGGGGGGCGGCTCGGATGAGCAGTTCTTC.